Below are 27 T cell receptor beta chains sequenced from a single sample in a study of blood T cell repertoires in COVID-19. Generated by immunoSEQ multiplex PCR, the TCRdb table keeps only in-frame clones and is missing some. The sample holds 150,000 to 200,000 clones, 70% to 90% seen once. Sequenced material: PBMCs or T cells enriched from blood (not recorded which). These receptors were obtained from a man aged 35 to 55 who had recovered from COVID-19.

This clone was detected a few times. The chain is built from TRBV2 and TRBJ2-5; the D is unclear. Germline-derived CDR1 and CDR2 are SNHLY and FYNNEI. V was pared by 6 bases and J by 5 bases, with 13 bases between. This CDR3 is 13 amino acids long. The CDR3 is CASRQGPGETQYF. The CDR3 DNA follows: TGTGCCAGCAGGCAAGGCCCCGGGGAGACCCAGTACTTC.

The chain recombines TRBV19 with TRBJ2-3, with a possible D match to TRBD1 (6 bases). Germline assignment: CDR1 LNHDA and CDR2 SQIVND (reference sequence). Trimming took off 9 bases at V and 2 bases at J, with 12 bases between the two ends. The CDR3 extends over 13 amino acids. CDR3 nucleotide sequence: TGTGCCAGCCTGGGGGCGCCCACAGATACGCAGTATTTT. Its protein product is CASLGAPTDTQYF.

The chain employs TRBV1 and TRBJ2-5; the D call in the table, TRBD2, was not verified against the DNA. TRBV1 is a recognized pseudogene. The CDR3 totals 20 residues. The chain's CDR3 is CTSSQDQLGAANQPEETQYF. DNA of the CDR3: TGCACCAGCAGCCAAGATCAGCTGGGAGCTGCCAACCAACCTGAGGAGACCCAGTACTTC.

The chain uses TRBV6-6 and TRBJ1-5; tentatively, D is TRBD1 (5 bases). The CDR3 has 16 residues. V was shortened by 6 bases and J by 5 bases, with 20 bases between the two germline ends. Germline V gene lookup returns CDR1 MNHNY and CDR2 SVGAGI (reference sequence). The chain's CDR3 is CASSRGEALGDQPQHF. The CDR3 bases are TGTGCCAGCAGCCGTGGGGAGGCCTTGGGGGATCAGCCCCAGCATTTT.

This clone was picked up one time. The chain recombines TRBV6-5 with TRBJ2-7; TRBD2 aligns across 9 bases. Unmatched junction bases numbered 3, after V lost 6 bases and J lost 0 bases. The CDR3 contains 14 residues. Germline V gene data show CDR1 as MNHEY and CDR2 as SVGAGI. The DNA of the CDR3 is TGTGCCAGCAGCATAGCGGGGGTCTCCTACGAGCAGTACTTC. Translated: CASSIAGVSYEQYF.

This clone was detected once. The chain employs TRBV7-9 and TRBJ2-7; 7 nucleotides match TRBD1. Trimming took 5 bases from V and 0 from J; bases not matched to a gene: 10. Germline assignment: CDR1 SEHNR and CDR2 FQNEAQ (reference sequence). The CDR3 is 16 residues long. The CDR3 DNA reads TGTGCCAGCAGCGCCGGCCTGGGGGACAGCTCCTACGAGCAGTACGTC. This sequence encodes CASSAGLGDSSYEQYV.

The chain recombines TRBV18 with TRBJ2-2; 9 nucleotides line up with TRBD1. Per the germline V gene, CDR1 is KGHSH and CDR2 is LQKENI. The CDR3 covers 15 residues. V dropped 6 bases and J dropped 3; count of bases not matched to a gene: 5. The chain's CDR3 is CASSYDRGDTGELFF. The CDR3 DNA sequence: TGTGCCAGCTCGTACGACAGGGGGGACACCGGGGAGCTGTTTTTT. The whole variable domain, filled in from reference TRBV18 and TRBJ2-2, reads NAGVMQNPRHLVRRRGQEARLRCSPMKGHSHVYWYRQLPEEGLKFMVYLQKENIIDESGMPKERFSAEFPKEGPSILRIQQVVRGDSAAYFCASSYDRGDTGELFFGEGSRLTVL.

J is TRBJ2-2 and V is TRBV27; 7 bases align to TRBD2. Germline-derived CDR1 and CDR2 are MNHEY and SMNVEV (reference sequence). This CDR3 has 16 amino acids. J lost 3 bases, V lost 8 bases, and 12 bases had no gene match. The CDR3 sequence is CASGRRGSGDTGELFF. DNA for the CDR3: TGTGCCAGCGGGAGGCGGGGGAGTGGGGACACCGGGGAGCTGTTTTTT.

The V call is TRBV19, the J call TRBJ1-5; tentatively, D is TRBD1 (5 bases). The CDR3 covers 15 residues. Germline V CDR1 and CDR2: LNHDA, SQIVND (reference sequence). V was trimmed by 9 bases and J by 6 bases, leaving 21 bases between them. The CDR3, as DNA: TGTGCCAGCAAAAGGGGAAGGGGCCAGGGTCAGCCCCAGCATTTT. Its translation is CASKRGRGQGQPQHF. The whole variable domain, filled in from reference TRBV19 and TRBJ1-5, reads DGGITQSPKYLFRKEGQNVTLSCEQNLNHDAMYWYRQDPGQGLRLIYYSQIVNDFQKGDIAEGYSVSREKKESFPLTVTSAQKNPTAFYLCASKRGRGQGQPQHFGDGTRLSIL.

The genes are TRBV7-9 and TRBJ1-2; 7 bases line up with TRBD1. CDR3 length equals 11 residues. The V gene end was trimmed by 5 bases and the J gene end by 8 bases; junction bases not matched to a gene: 2. CDR1 is SEHNR, CDR2 FQNEAQ, per germline (reference sequence). The CDR3 bases are TGTGCCAGCAGCACAGGGGAGGGCTACACCTTC. This translates into CASSTGEGYTF.

This chain links TRBV9 with TRBJ2-5, with 8 bases fitting TRBD2. V shed 0 bases and J 4 bases; nucleotides not matched to a gene: 11. CDR1 and CDR2 from the germline V gene are SGDLS and YYNGEE. The CDR3 has 17 amino acids. CDR3 in amino acids: CASSVGAGGSRGETQYF. In DNA, the CDR3 is TGTGCCAGCAGCGTAGGGGCGGGGGGCTCCCGGGGAGAGACCCAGTACTTC.

The chain employs TRBV5-1 and TRBJ1-4; D gene unclear. Germline V gene lookup returns CDR1 SGHRS and CDR2 YFSETQ. V was trimmed by 1 base and J by 5 bases, leaving 9 bases between them. The CDR3 is 14 residues long. This CDR3 reads CASSLTQANEKLFF. The CDR3 DNA reads as TGCGCCAGCAGCTTGACCCAAGCCAATGAAAAACTGTTTTTT. Drawing the rest from reference TRBV5-1 and TRBJ1-4, the complete variable domain is KAGVTQTPRYLIKTRGQQVTLSCSPISGHRSVSWYQQTPGQGLQFLFEYFSETQRNKGNFPGRFSGRQFSNSRSEMNVSTLELGDSALYLCASSLTQANEKLFFGSGTQLSVL.

V and J are TRBV3-1 (or the pseudogene TRBV3-2) and TRBJ2-1, with 9 bases matching TRBD2. CDR3 length: 14 residues. V shed 4 bases, J shed 8 bases, and the junction held 6 bases outside the gene matches. Germline lookup yields CDR1 LGHDT and CDR2 YNNKEL (reference sequence). DNA of the CDR3: TGTGCCAGCAGCCGCGGGGGGGCGGTCGATGAGCAGTTCTTC. Amino acids: CASSRGGAVDEQFF.

CDR3 sequence reads: CASSISRTADTQYF. The CDR3 DNA reads TGTGCCAGTAGTATATCCCGCACAGCAGATACGCAGTATTTT. The J gene is TRBJ2-3, the V gene TRBV19; no firm D call. The CDR3 is 14 residues long. The V gene lost 2 bases and the J gene lost 4 bases, with 10 bases spanning the gap. The germline V gene encodes CDR1 LNHDA and CDR2 SQIVND (reference sequence).

This chain links TRBV20-1 with TRBJ1-5; 9 nucleotides match TRBD1. CDR1 is DFQATT and CDR2 is SNEGSKA in the germline V gene (reference sequence). CDR3 length equals 15 residues. Trimming cost V 3 bases and J 4 bases; bases outside gene matches: 7. The DNA for the CDR3 is TGCAGTGCTAGTCTGGGACAGGGTAAGAATCAGCCCCAGCATTTT. It yields the protein CSASLGQGKNQPQHF.

The chain uses TRBV2 and TRBJ2-2; D remains unclear. Germline-derived CDR1 and CDR2 are SNHLY and FYNNEI. The CDR3 spans 15 residues. With 3 bases removed from V and 3 bases from J, the gap between germline ends came to 11 bases. CDR3: CASSDPQVYTGELFF. The CDR3 DNA follows: TGTGCCAGCAGTGATCCGCAGGTGTACACCGGGGAGCTGTTTTTT. The whole variable domain, filled in from reference TRBV2 and TRBJ2-2, reads EPEVTQTPSHQVTQMGQEVILRCVPISNHLYFYWYRQILGQKVEFLVSFYNNEISEKSEIFDDQFSVERPDGSNFTLKIRSTKLEDSAMYFCASSDPQVYTGELFFGEGSRLTVL.

V and J are TRBV5-1 and TRBJ1-1; D uncertain. Deletions cut 5 bases from V and 5 bases from J, with 16 bases between. Germline-derived CDR1 and CDR2 are SGHRS and YFSETQ. The CDR3 is made up of 14 amino acids. CDR3 loop: CASRYGSGETEAFF. CDR3 DNA: TGCGCCAGCAGATATGGCAGTGGTGAAACTGAAGCTTTCTTT.

This clone was seen once. The chain's CDR3 is CASSLGVGGALINEQFF. The CDR3 nucleotides are TGTGCCAGCAGCTTGGGCGTAGGGGGGGCCCTAATCAATGAGCAGTTCTTC. The rearrangement joins TRBV5-4 to TRBJ2-1; D might be TRBD2 (7 bases). V lost 0 bases and J lost 6, with 19 bases in between. There are 17 residues in the CDR3. In germline, CDR1 is SGHNT, CDR2 YYREEE (reference sequence).

This clone was observed a few times. Other DNA sequences in this sample translate to the same CDR3. This rearrangement joins TRBV5-1 to TRBJ1-1; the D gene is possibly TRBD1 (5 bases). Germline V gene lookup returns CDR1 SGHRS and CDR2 YFSETQ. CDR3 length: 14 amino acids. V lost 0 bases and J 3 bases, leaving 9 bases between the germline ends. The chain's CDR3 is CASSLGGADTEAFF. In DNA form, the CDR3 reads TGCGCCAGCAGCTTGGGGGGCGCGGACACTGAAGCTTTCTTT.

This chain uses TRBV5-1 with TRBJ1-5; the match to TRBD1 covers 9 bases. This CDR3 has 15 amino acids. The germline V gene encodes CDR1 SGHRS and CDR2 YFSETQ. V lost 4 bases to trimming and J lost 7 bases; unmatched junction nucleotides: 9. As DNA, the CDR3 is TGCGCCAGCAGCGCCGAGACAGGGGGAGAGCAGCCCCAGCATTTT. Its translation: CASSAETGGEQPQHF.

The chain links TRBV7-9 to TRBJ1-1; D is undetermined. V gave up 11 bases and J gave up 4 bases, with 17 bases separating them. CDR1 is SEHNR and CDR2 is FQNEAQ in the germline V gene (reference sequence). The CDR3 has 13 amino acids. The CDR3 bases are TGTGCCGGAATAAGTGGGTCGGGCACTGAAGCTTTCTTT. Encoded protein: CAGISGSGTEAFF.

This clone turned up a few times. V and J are TRBV2 and TRBJ1-5; a possible D gene is TRBD1 (6 bases). Germline-derived CDR1 and CDR2 are SNHLY and FYNNEI. The CDR3 covers 14 residues. The V end lost 6 bases, the J end lost 5 bases, and 14 bases lay between the germline ends. CDR3 protein: CASRYGQSYQPQHF. CDR3 bases: TGTGCCAGCAGATACGGACAGTCCTATCAGCCCCAGCATTTT.

The chain recombines TRBV4-1 with TRBJ2-5, with TRBD2 identical over 16 bases. V dropped 0 bases and J dropped 2; count of bases not matched to a gene: 3. Germline assignment: CDR1 MGHRA and CDR2 YSYEKL. The CDR3 runs 18 residues. The CDR3 reads CASSQDMGLAGGQETQYF. Written as DNA, the CDR3 is TGCGCCAGCAGCCAAGATATGGGACTAGCGGGGGGGCAAGAGACCCAGTACTTC.

J is TRBJ1-2 and V is TRBV5-1; tentatively, D is TRBD1 (5 bases). Trimming took 2 bases from V and 8 from J, leaving 16 bases between them. The CDR3 length is 14 residues. Germline CDR1 SGHRS, CDR2 YFSETQ. This CDR3 is CASSFYSGGEGYTF. The DNA for the CDR3 is TGCGCCAGCAGCTTTTATAGCGGGGGAGAGGGCTACACCTTC.

The chain employs TRBV7-6 and TRBJ2-1, with 13 bases aligning to TRBD2. There are 15 residues in the CDR3. Germline loops: CDR1 SGHVS, CDR2 FNYEAQ. Trimming took 0 bases from V and 9 from J; bases not matched to a gene: 2. The CDR3 coding sequence is TGTGCCAGCAGCTTAGCCAGACTAGCGGGGGGTGAGCAGTTCTTC. Protein sequence: CASSLARLAGGEQFF.

As DNA, the CDR3 is TGTGCCAGCAGCCAAGAGGGCATCTACGAGCAGTACTTC. Translated: CASSQEGIYEQYF. The V and J genes are TRBV3-1 (or the pseudogene TRBV3-2) and TRBJ2-7; no reliable D call. CDR1 and CDR2 (germline): LGHDT, YNNKEL (reference sequence). The CDR3 spans 13 residues. V lost 0 bases and J lost 3, with 6 bases in between.

The rearrangement uses TRBV25-1 and TRBJ1-6; possible D gene TRBD1, 5 bases. The CDR3 sequence is 17 residues long. Germline CDR1 reads MGHDK; CDR2 reads SYGVNS. V dropped 5 bases and J dropped 6 bases, with 20 bases sitting between them. The CDR3 nucleotides are TGTGCCAGCAGTACCTCCCAAAGGGGTAGAAGTAATTCACCCCTCCACTTT. Amino acids: CASSTSQRGRSNSPLHF.